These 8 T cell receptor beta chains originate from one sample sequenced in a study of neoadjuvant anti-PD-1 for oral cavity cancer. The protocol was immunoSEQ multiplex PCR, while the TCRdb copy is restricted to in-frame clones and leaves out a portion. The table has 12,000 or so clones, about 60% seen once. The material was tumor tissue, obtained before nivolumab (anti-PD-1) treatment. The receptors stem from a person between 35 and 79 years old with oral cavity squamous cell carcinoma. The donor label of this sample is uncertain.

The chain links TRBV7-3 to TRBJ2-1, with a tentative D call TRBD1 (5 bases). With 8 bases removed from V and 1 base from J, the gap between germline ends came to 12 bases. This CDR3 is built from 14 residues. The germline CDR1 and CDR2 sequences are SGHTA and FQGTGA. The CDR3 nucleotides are TGTGCCAGCTCCCCAAGGGGATCCTACAATGAGCAGTTCTTC. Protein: CASSPRGSYNEQFF.

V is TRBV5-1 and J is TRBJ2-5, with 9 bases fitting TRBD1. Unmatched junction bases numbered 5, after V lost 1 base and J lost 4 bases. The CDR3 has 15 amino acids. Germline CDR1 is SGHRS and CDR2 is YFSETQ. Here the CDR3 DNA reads TGCGCCAGCAGCTTGACAGGGGGCGAAAGAGAGACCCAGTACTTC. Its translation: CASSLTGGERETQYF.

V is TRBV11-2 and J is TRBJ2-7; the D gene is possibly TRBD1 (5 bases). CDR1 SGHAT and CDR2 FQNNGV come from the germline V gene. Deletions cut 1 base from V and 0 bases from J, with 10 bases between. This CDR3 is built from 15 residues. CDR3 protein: CASSLVREPSYEQYF. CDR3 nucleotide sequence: TGTGCCAGCAGCTTAGTCAGGGAACCCTCCTACGAGCAGTACTTC.

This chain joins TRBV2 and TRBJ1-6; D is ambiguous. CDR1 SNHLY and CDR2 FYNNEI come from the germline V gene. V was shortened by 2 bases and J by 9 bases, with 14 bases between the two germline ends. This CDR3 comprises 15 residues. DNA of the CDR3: TGTGCCAGCAGTGAACAAACAACCATCGGTTCACCCCTCCACTTT. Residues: CASSEQTTIGSPLHF.

The CDR3 DNA is TGTGCCAGCACTCACCCGCCGGAGACCCAGTACTTC. This sequence encodes CASTHPPETQYF. J is TRBJ2-5 and V is TRBV11-2; D is unclear. Between the trimmed V and J ends, which lost 7 bases and 5 bases, there was a span of 11 bases. The CDR3 runs 12 residues. CDR1 and CDR2 (germline): SGHAT, FQNNGV.

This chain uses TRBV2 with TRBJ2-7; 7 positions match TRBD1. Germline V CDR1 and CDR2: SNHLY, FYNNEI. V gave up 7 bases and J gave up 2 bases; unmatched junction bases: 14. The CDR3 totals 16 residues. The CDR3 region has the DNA TGTGCCAGCACTAATTTCCTACCAGGGGGTACCTACGAGCAGTACTTC. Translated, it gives CASTNFLPGGTYEQYF. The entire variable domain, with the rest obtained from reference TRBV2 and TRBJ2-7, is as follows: EPEVTQTPSHQVTQMGQEVILRCVPISNHLYFYWYRQILGQKVEFLVSFYNNEISEKSEIFDDQFSVERPDGSNFTLKIRSTKLEDSAMYFCASTNFLPGGTYEQYFGPGTRLTVT.

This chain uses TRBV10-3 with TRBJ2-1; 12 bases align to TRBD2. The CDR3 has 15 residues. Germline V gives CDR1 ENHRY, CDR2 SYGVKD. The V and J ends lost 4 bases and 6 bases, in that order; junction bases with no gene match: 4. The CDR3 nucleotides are TGTGCCATCAGTGCCCCGACTAGCGGGGGCAATGAGCAGTTCTTC. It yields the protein CAISAPTSGGNEQFF.

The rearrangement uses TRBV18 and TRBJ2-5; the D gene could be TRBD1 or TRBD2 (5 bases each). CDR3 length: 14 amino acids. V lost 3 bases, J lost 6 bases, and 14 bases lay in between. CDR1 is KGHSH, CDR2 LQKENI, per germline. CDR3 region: CASSPGPGMKTQYF. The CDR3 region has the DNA TGTGCCAGCTCACCGGGACCCGGCATGAAGACCCAGTACTTC. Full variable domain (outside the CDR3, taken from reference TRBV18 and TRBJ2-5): NAGVMQNPRHLVRRRGQEARLRCSPMKGHSHVYWYRQLPEEGLKFMVYLQKENIIDESGMPKERFSAEFPKEGPSILRIQQVVRGDSAAYFCASSPGPGMKTQYFGPGTRLLVL.